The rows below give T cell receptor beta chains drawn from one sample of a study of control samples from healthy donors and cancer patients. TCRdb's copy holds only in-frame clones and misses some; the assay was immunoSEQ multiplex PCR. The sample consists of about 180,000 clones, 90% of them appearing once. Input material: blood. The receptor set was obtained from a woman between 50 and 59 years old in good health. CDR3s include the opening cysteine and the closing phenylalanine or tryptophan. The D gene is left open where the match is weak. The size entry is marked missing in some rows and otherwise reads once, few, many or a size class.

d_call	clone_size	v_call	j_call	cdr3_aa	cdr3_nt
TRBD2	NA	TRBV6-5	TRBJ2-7	CASSSSGGPYEQYF	TGTGCCAGCAGTTCTAGCGGGGGGCCCTACGAGCAGTACTTC
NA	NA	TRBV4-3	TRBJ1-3	CASSQEHRGNTIYF	TGCGCCAGCAGCCAAGAACACAGGGGAAACACCATATATTTT
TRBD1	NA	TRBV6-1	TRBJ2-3	CASSEWDRQGDTQYF	TGTGCCAGCAGTGAATGGGACAGGCAAGGAGATACGCAGTATTTT
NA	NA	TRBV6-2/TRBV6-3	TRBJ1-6	CASSSRRQLNSPLHF	TGTGCCAGCAGTTCCCGACGCCAGTTGAATTCACCCCTCCACTTT
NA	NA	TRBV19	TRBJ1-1	CASNRVEGAEAFF	TGTGCCAGTAATCGAGTTGAGGGGGCTGAAGCTTTCTTT
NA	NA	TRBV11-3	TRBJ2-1	CASSPALSSSNEQFF	TGTGCCAGCAGCCCCGCCCTATCCAGTTCCAATGAGCAGTTCTTC
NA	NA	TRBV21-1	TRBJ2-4	CASSKKEYLAKNIQYF	TGTGCCAGCAGCAAAAAAGAATATCTAGCCAAAAACATTCAGTACTTC
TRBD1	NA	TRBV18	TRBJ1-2	CASSPPMRTGRDYGYTF	TGTGCCAGCTCACCTCCGATGCGGACAGGGAGGGACTATGGCTACACCTTC
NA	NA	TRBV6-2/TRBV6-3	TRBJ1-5	CASSYSRGASSGVNQPQHF	TGTGCCAGCAGTTACTCGAGGGGGGCATCGTCGGGTGTAAATCAGCCCCAGCATTTT
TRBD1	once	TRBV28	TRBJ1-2	CASRLAGTGNYGYTF	TGTGCCAGCAGGCTCGCCGGGACAGGGAACTATGGCTACACCTTC
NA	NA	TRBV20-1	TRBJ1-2	CSASQGRSGGYTF	TGCAGTGCAAGTCAGGGACGGAGTGGTGGCTACACCTTC
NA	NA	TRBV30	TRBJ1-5	CAVQPWGNQPQHF	TGTGCCGTCCAACCCTGGGGGAATCAGCCCCAGCATTTT
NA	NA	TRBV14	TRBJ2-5	CASSQAVRETQYF	TGTGCCAGCAGCCAGGCCGTTCGGGAGACCCAGTACTTC
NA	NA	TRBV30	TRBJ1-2	CAWSVMAPGSYTF	TGTGCCTGGAGTGTAATGGCGCCGGGAAGCTACACCTTC
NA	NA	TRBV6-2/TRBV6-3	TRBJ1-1	CASSLFRAEAFF	TGTGCCAGCAGTTTGTTCCGAGCTGAAGCTTTCTTT
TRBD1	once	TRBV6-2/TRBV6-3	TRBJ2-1	CASSYGGDRGSDEQFF	TGTGCCAGCAGTTACGGGGGGGACAGGGGGTCCGATGAGCAGTTCTTC
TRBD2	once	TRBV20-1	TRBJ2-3	CSASSASGRARDTQYF	TGCAGTGCTAGTTCCGCAAGCGGGAGGGCCAGAGATACGCAGTATTTT
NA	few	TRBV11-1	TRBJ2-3	CASRPDISAGDTQYF	TGTGCCAGCAGACCAGACATTTCGGCAGGAGATACGCAGTATTTT
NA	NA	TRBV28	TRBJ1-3	CAASRGEAIHF	TGTGCCGCTTCCCGGGGGGAGGCGATACATTTT
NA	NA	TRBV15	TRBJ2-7	CATSRDLTEQYF	TGTGCCACCAGCAGAGATCTGACCGAGCAGTACTTC
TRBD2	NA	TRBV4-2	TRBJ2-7	CASSHPGGEQYF	TGTGCCAGCAGCCATCCGGGAGGCGAGCAGTACTTC
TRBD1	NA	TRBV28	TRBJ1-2	CASSLAGTGFGYTF	TGTGCCAGCAGTTTGGCCGGGACAGGGTTCGGCTACACCTTC
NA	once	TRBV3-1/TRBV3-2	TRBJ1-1	CASSQGTAEAFF	TGTGCCAGCAGCCAAGGGACAGCTGAAGCTTTCTTT
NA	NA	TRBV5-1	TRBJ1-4	CASSPNPPGTSNEKLFF	TGCGCCAGCAGCCCAAACCCGCCCGGGACTTCTAATGAAAAACTGTTTTTT
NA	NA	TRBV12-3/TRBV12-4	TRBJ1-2	CASRNLQVGGYTF	TGTGCCAGCAGGAATTTACAGGTGGGGGGCTACACCTTC
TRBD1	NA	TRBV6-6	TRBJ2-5	CASIYEGTGEETQYF	TGTGCCAGCATCTACGAAGGGACAGGGGAAGAGACCCAGTACTTC
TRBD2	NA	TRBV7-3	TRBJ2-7	CASSFGGGVDEQYF	TGTGCCAGCAGCTTTGGCGGGGGTGTGGACGAGCAGTACTTC
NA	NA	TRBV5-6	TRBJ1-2	CASSLAEGTAYGYTF	TGTGCCAGCAGCTTGGCCGAAGGAACGGCGTATGGCTACACCTTC
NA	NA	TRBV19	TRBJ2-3	CASSEGPATDTQYF	TGTGCCAGCTCGGAGGGCCCAGCCACAGATACGCAGTATTTT
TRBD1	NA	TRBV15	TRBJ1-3	CATSREGTVGNTIYF	TGTGCCACCAGCCGGGAGGGGACAGTCGGAAACACCATATATTTT
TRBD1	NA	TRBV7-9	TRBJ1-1	CASSSRDRATTEAFF	TGTGCCAGCAGCTCACGGGACAGGGCTACCACTGAAGCTTTCTTT
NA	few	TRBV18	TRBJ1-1	CASSRLDRNTEAFF	TGTGCCAGCTCGCGTCTGGACAGAAACACTGAAGCTTTCTTT
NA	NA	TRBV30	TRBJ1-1	CAWKWAGGAAFF	TGTGCCTGGAAGTGGGCAGGTGGGGCAGCTTTCTTT
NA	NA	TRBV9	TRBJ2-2	CASSSRSPGELFF	TGTGCCAGCAGCTCCCGTAGCCCCGGGGAGCTGTTTTTT
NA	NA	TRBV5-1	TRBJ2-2	CASSFSGDTGELFF	TGCGCCAGCAGCTTCTCGGGGGACACCGGGGAGCTGTTTTTT
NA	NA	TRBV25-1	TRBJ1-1	CASSPLSRDWNTEAFF	TGTGCCAGCAGTCCTCTCTCCCGGGACTGGAACACTGAAGCTTTCTTT